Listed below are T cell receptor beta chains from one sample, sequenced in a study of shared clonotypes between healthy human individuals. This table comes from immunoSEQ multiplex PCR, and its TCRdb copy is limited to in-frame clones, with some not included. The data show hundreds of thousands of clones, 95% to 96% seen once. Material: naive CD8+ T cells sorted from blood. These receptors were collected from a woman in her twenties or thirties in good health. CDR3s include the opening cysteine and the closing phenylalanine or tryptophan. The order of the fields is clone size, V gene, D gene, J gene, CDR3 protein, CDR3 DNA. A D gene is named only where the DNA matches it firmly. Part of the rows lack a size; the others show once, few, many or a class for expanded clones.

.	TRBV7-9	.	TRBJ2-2	CASSLVVVANTGELFF	TGTGCCAGCAGCTTAGTGGTGGTTGCAAACACCGGGGAGCTGTTTTTT
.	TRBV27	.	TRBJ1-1	CASRSGYKDTEAFF	TGTGCCAGCAGATCAGGGTATAAGGACACTGAAGCTTTCTTT
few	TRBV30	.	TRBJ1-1	CAWSLTGVDAFF	TGTGCCTGGAGCCTGACAGGTGTTGACGCTTTCTTT
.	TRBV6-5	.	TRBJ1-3	CASSGLDSGNTIYF	TGTGCCAGCAGCGGACTTGACTCTGGAAACACCATATATTTT
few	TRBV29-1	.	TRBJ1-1	CSVEDGPEAFF	TGCAGCGTTGAAGACGGTCCGGAAGCTTTCTTT
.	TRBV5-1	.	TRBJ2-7	CASGAADSYEQYF	TGCGCCAGCGGGGCAGCGGATTCCTACGAGCAGTACTTC
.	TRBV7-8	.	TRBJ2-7	CASSLGYLYEQYF	TGTGCCAGCAGCTTAGGCTATTTGTACGAGCAGTACTTC
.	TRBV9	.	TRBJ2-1	CASSVASGVYNEQFF	TGTGCCAGCAGCGTAGCCAGCGGAGTGTACAATGAGCAGTTCTTC
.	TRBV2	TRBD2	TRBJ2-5	CASRASGSRETQYF	TGTGCCAGCAGGGCTAGCGGGAGTAGGGAGACCCAGTACTTC
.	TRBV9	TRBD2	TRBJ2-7	CASSVDGRFYEQYF	TGTGCCAGCAGCGTTGACGGGAGGTTTTACGAGCAGTACTTC
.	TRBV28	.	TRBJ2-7	CASSSTLEIPSSPYEQYF	TGTGCCAGCAGTTCGACCCTTGAAATCCCATCCTCGCCCTACGAGCAGTACTTC
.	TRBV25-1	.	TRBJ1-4	CASSEVRGGEKLFF	TGTGCCAGCAGTGAAGTCCGGGGGGGCGAAAAACTGTTTTTT
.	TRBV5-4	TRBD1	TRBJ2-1	CASSLGPGTGVYNEQFF	TGTGCCAGCAGCTTGGGCCCCGGGACAGGGGTGTACAATGAGCAGTTCTTC
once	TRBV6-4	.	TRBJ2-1	CASSSGTPDNEQFF	TGTGCCAGCAGTTCCGGGACGCCTGACAATGAGCAGTTCTTC
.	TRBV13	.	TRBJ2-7	CASSPQDSYEQYF	TGTGCCAGCAGCCCTCAGGACTCCTACGAGCAGTACTTC
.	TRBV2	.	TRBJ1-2	CASWDANYGYTF	TGTGCCAGCTGGGACGCTAACTATGGCTACACCTTC
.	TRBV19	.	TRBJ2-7	CASSINGVSYEQYF	TGTGCCAGTAGTATAAACGGGGTATCCTACGAGCAGTACTTC
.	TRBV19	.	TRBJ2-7	CASSMAGLIYEQYF	TGTGCCAGTAGTATGGCGGGCCTAATTTACGAGCAGTACTTC
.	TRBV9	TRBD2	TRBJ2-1	CASSVANGRMDEQFF	TGTGCCAGCAGCGTAGCCAACGGGAGGATGGATGAGCAGTTCTTC
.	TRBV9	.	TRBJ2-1	CASSKPDSSNEQFF	TGTGCCAGCAGCAAACCGGACTCCTCCAATGAGCAGTTCTTC
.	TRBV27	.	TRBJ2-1	CASRPGTGNNEQFF	TGTGCCAGCCGCCCCGGGACTGGGAACAATGAGCAGTTCTTC
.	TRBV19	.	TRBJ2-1	CASSQGFGYNEQFF	TGTGCCAGTAGTCAAGGGTTCGGGTACAATGAGCAGTTCTTC
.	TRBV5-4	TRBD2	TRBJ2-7	CASTSGGSYEQYF	TGTGCCAGTACTAGCGGGGGATCCTACGAGCAGTACTTC
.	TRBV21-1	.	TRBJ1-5	CASNDVDQPQHF	TGTGCCAGCAACGATGTTGATCAGCCCCAGCATTTT
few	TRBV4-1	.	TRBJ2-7	CASSQVGSEQYF	TGCGCCAGCAGCCAAGTGGGATCCGAGCAGTACTTC
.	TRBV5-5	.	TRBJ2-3	CASSLAGSWLATTDTQYF	TGTGCCAGCAGCTTGGCAGGGTCATGGCTAGCGACCACAGATACGCAGTATTTT
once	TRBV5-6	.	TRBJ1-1	CASSLGWPTEAFF	TGTGCCAGCAGCTTGGGATGGCCCACTGAAGCTTTCTTT